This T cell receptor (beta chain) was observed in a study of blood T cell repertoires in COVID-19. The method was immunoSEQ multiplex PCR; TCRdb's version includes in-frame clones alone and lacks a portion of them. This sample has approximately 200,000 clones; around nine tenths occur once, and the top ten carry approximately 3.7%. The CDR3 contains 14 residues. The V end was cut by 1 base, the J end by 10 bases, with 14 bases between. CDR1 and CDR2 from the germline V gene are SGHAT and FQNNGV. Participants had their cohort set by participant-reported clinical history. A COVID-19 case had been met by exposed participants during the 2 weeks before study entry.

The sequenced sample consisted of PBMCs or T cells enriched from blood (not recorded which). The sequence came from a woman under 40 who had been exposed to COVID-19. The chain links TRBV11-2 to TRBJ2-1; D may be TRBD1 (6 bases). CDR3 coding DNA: TGTGCCAGCAGCTTAGTGGGGGCCTTCGGGGAGCAGTTCTTC. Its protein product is CASSLVGAFGEQFF.